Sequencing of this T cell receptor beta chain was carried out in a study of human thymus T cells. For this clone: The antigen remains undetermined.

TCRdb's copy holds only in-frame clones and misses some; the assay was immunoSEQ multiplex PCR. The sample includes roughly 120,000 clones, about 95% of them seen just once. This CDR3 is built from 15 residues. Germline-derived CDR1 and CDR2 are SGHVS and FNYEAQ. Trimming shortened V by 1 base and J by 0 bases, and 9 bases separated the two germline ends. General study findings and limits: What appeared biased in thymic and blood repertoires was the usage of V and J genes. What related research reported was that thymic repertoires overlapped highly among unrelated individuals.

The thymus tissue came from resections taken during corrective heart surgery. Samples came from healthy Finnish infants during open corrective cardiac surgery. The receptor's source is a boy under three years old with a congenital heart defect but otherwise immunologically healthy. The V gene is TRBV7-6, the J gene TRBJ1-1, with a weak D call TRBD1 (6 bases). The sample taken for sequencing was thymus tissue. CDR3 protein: CASSLVGGMNTEAFF. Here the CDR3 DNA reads TGTGCCAGCAGCTTAGTGGGGGGCATGAACACTGAAGCTTTCTTT.